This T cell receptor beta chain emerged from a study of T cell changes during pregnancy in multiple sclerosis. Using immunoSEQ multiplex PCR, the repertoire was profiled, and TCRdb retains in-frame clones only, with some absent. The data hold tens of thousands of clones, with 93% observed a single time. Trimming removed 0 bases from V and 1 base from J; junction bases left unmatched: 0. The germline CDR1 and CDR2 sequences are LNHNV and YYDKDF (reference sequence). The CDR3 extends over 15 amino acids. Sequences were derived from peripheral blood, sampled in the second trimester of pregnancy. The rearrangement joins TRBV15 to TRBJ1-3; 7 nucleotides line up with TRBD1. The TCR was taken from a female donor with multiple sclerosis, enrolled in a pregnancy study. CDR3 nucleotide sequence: TGTGCCACCAGCAGAGACAGGGGGTCTGGAAACACCATATATTTT. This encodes CATSRDRGSGNTIYF.